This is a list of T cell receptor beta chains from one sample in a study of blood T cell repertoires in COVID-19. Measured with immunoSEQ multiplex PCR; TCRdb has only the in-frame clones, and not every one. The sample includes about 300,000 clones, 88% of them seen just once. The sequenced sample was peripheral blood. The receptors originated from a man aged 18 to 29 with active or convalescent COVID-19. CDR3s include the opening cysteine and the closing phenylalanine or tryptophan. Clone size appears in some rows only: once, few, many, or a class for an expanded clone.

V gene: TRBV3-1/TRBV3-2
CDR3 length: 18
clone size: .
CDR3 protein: CASSPGPSSGVSTDTQYF

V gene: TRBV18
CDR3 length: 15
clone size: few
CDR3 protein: CASSPTGTNTGELFF

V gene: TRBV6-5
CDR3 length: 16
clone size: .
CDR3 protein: CASSYSGAGFLNEQFF

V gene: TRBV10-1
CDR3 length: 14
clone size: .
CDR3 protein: CASSERTGPYEQYF

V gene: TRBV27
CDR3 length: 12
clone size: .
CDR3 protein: CASGVGIYGYTF

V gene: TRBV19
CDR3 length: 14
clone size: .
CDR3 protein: CASSRPGVGETQYF

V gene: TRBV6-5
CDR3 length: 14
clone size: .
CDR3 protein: CASSRTGSQETQYF

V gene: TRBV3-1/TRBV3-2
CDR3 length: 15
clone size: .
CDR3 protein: CASSRSGGPNEKLFF

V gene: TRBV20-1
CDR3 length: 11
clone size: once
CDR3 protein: CSARAVYEQYF

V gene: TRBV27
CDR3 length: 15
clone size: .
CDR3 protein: CASSLGAGQAYEQYF

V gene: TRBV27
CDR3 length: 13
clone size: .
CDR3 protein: CASSSRAGTEAFF

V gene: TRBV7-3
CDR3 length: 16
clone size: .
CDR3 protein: CASSPRQGADTGELFF

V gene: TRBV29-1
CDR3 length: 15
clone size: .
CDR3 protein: CSASSRELAKNIQYF

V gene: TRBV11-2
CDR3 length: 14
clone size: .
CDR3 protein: CASRFGRSTGELFF

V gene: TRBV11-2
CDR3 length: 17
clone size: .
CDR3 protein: CASSFWQGKIGDSPLHF

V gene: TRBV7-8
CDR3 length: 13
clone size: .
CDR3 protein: CASSLDRVYEQYF

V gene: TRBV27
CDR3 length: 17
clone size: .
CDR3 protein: CASSLSFYRERTDTQYF

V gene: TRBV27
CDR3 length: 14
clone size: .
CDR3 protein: CACRRQGTTDTQYF

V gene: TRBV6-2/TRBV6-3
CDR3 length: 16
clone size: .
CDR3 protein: CASSDGADRVREKLFF

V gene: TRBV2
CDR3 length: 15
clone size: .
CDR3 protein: CASSEGGLPGNTIYF

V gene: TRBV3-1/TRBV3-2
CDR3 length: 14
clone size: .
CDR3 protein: CASSQEWPNSPLHF

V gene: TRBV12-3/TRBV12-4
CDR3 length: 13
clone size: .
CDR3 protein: CASGLPPGETQYF

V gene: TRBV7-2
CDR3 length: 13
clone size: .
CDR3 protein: CASSSQASGELFF

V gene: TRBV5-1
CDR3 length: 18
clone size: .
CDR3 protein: CASSWQALTSGGAETQYF

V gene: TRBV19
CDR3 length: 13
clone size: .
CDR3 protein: CASNRLPNTEAFF

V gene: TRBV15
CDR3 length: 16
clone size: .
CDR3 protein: CATSRGIADLTDTQYF

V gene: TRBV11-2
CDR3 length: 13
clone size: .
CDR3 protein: CASSSGSPKTQYF

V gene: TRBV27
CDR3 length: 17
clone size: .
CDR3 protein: CASSLSIGGLAIGEQYF

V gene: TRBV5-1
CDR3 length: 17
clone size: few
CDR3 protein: CASSLGVAGGPSNEQFF

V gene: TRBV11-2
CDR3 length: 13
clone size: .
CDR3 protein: CASSRGQGETQYF

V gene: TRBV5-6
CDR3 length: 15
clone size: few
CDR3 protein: CASSPDGQGITEAFF

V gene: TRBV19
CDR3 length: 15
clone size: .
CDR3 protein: CASSIPGTLQETQYF

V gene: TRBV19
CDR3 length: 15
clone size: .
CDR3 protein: CASSPYRGANQPQHF

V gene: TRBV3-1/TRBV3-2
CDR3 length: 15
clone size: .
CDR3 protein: CASSLDRAGYNEQFF

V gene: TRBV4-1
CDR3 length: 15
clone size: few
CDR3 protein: CASSQGDRDGEKLFF